This TCR beta chain appears in the sequencing data of a study of T-cell reconstitution after alpha-beta-depleted transplantation in children (dated by TCRdb to the mid-2010s). Regarding the complete study: Using TCR repertoire profiling, the study quantitatively followed how T-cell immune reconstitution unfolded in children after TCRalphabeta/CD19-depleted allogeneic hematopoietic cell transplantation.

This clonotype has more than one count but fewer than ten. The antigen it binds to is not known. The sample holds no much larger clone one base away, and base qualities are not on file. General conclusions and limits of the study: In some patients, high TCRbeta diversity at day 60 was attributed to recipient T cells and intrathymic progenitors that had survived conditioning. The frequencies of hyperexpanded clones fell over the following months, and after one year, T-cell counts and TCRbeta diversity were mostly attributed to newly produced T cells. The apparently early recovery of alphabetaT-cell counts about two months after transplant reportedly depended on only several hundred rapidly expanded clones that came from non-depleted graft cells.

The sample's treatment or condition label, decoded: allogeneic hematopoietic cell transplantation with graft depleted of TCRalphabeta T cells and CD19 B cells. Transplant recipients were children who received TCRalphabeta/CD19-depleted allogeneic hematopoietic cell grafts. At the junction V is shortened by 0 bases and J by 10 bases; bases outside the gene matches: 6. Via the germline V gene (reference sequence), CDR1 is SEHNR and CDR2 FQNEAQ. The CDR3 goes from the cysteine to the phenylalanine over 15 residues. Only the CDR3 DNA stays, 45 bases, in frame from base 1. The library was built by means of PCR. Sequencer: Illumina HiSeq 2500. TCR libraries were prepared with molecular barcoding, using unique molecular identifiers to normalize TCRbeta repertoire quantification. The public sequencing data were trimmed at Q25 with fastp and processed into clonotypes with MiXCR by TCRdb, which kept only in-frame beta chains. Rows are combined by CDR3 protein, so each entry shows the most common genes and DNA. Present in this sample are under 450,000 distinct CDR3 sequences, around 15% of which were seen just once. The ten largest clones represent 25% to 35% of the sample.

The sample was PBMCs, mostly from graft donor cells, taken 360 days after TCRalphabeta/CD19-depleted stem cell transplant. The sequence links TRBV7-9 to TRBJ1-6; TRBD1 lines up with 7 middle nucleotides. The TCR was taken from a boy in the first two years of life who had a stem cell transplant for Wiskott-Aldrich syndrome, so the T cells may come from the graft donor. The CDR3 region: CASSLATGVWSPLHF. The bases read TGTGCCAGCAGCTTAGCCACAGGGGTCTGGTCACCCCTCCACTTT.